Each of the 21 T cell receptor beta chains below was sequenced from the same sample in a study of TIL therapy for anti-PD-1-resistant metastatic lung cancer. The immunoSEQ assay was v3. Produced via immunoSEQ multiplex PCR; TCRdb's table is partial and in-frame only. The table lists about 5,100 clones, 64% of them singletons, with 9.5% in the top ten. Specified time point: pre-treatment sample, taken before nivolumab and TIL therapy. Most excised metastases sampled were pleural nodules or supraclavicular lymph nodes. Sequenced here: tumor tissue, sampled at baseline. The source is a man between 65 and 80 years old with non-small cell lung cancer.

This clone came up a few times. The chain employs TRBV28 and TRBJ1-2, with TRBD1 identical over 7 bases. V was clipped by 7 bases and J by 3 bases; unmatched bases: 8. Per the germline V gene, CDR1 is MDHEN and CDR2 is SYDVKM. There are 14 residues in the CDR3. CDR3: CASTSGGYDYGYTF. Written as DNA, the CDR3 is TGTGCCAGCACCTCAGGGGGGTACGACTATGGCTACACCTTC.

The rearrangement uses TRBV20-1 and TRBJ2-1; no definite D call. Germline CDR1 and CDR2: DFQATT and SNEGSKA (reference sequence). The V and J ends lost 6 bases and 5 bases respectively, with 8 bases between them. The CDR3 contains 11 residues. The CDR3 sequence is CSAMIHNEQFF. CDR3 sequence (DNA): TGCAGTGCCATGATCCACAATGAGCAGTTCTTC.

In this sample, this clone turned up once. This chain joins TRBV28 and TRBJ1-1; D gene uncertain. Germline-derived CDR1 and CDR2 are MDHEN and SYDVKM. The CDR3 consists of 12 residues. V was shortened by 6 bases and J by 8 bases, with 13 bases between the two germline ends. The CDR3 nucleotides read TGTGCCAGCAGCTCCCCAATGGAAGAAGCTTTCTTT. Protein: CASSSPMEEAFF.

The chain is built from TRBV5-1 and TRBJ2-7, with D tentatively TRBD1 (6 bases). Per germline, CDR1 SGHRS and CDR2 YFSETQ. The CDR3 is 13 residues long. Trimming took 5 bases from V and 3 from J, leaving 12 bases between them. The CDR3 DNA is TGCGCCAGCAGGGCAGGGGATTTCTACGAGCAGTACTTC. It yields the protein CASRAGDFYEQYF.

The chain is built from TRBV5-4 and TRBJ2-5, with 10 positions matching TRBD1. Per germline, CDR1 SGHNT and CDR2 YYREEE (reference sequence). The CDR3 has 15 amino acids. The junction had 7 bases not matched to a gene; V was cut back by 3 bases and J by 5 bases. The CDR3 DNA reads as TGTGCCAGCAGCTCGGGACAGGGGTCAAGTGAGACCCAGTACTTC. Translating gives CASSSGQGSSETQYF.

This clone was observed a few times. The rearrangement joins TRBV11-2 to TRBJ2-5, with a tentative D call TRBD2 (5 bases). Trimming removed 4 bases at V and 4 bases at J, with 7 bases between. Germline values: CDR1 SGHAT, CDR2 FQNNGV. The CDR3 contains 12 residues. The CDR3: CASSSRGETQYF. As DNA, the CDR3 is TGTGCCAGCAGCTCCCGGGGAGAGACCCAGTACTTC.

The CDR3 protein is CASSSDRSMEQYF. DNA of the CDR3: TGTGCCAGTAGTTCGGACAGGTCGATGGAGCAGTACTTC. V gene TRBV19 combines with J gene TRBJ2-7; 7 bases are a match to TRBD1. The germline gives CDR1 LNHDA, CDR2 SQIVND (reference sequence). The V segment lost 5 bases and the J segment 7 bases; nucleotides outside the gene matches: 8. The CDR3 has 13 residues.

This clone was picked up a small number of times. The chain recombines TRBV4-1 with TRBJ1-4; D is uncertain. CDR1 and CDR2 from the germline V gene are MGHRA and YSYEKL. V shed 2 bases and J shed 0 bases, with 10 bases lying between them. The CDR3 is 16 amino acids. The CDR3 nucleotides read TGCGCCAGCAGCCAACCCCTGACAACAACTAATGAAAAACTGTTTTTT. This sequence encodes CASSQPLTTTNEKLFF.

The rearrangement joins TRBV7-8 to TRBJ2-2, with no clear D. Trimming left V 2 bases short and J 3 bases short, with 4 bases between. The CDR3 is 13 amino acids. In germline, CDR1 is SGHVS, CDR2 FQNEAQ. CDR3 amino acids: CASSLSDTGELFF. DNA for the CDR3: TGTGCCAGCAGCTTATCAGACACCGGGGAGCTGTTTTTT.

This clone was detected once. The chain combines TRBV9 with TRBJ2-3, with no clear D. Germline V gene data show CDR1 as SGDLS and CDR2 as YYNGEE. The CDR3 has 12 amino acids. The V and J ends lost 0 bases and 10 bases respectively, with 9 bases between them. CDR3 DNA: TGTGCCAGCAGCGTAGAGTTAGAGTCGCAGTATTTT. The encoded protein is CASSVELESQYF.

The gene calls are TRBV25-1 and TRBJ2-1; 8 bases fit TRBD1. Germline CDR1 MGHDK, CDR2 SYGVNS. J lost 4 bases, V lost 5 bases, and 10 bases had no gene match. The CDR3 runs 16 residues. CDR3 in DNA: TGTGCCAGCAGTAAAGGCAGGGGGCCGGCGTACAATGAGCAGTTCTTC. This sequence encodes CASSKGRGPAYNEQFF.

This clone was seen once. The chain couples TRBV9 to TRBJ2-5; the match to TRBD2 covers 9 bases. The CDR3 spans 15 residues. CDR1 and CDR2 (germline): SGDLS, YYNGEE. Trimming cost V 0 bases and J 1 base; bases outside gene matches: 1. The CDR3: CASSVAAGGQETQYF. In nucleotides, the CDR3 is TGTGCCAGCAGCGTAGCAGCGGGAGGCCAAGAGACCCAGTACTTC.

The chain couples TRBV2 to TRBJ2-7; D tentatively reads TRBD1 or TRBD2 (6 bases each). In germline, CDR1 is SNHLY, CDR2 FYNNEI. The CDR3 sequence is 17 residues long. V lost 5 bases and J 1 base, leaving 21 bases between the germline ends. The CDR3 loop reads CASSSPLAARGSYEQYF. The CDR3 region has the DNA TGTGCCAGCAGTTCACCCTTAGCGGCAAGGGGGTCCTACGAGCAGTACTTC.

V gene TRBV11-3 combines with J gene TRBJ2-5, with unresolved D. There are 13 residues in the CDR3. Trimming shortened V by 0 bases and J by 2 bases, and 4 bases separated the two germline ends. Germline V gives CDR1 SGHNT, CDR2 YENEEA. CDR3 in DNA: TGTGCCAGCAGCTTAGACTCTCAAGAGACCCAGTACTTC. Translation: CASSLDSQETQYF.

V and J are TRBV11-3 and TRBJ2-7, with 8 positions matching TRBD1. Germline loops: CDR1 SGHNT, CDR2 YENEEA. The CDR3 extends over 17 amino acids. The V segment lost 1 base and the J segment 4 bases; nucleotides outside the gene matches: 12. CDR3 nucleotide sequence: TGTGCCAGCAGCTTAGGTAAAGTTGGGACAGGACCGTACGAGCAGTACTTC. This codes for CASSLGKVGTGPYEQYF.

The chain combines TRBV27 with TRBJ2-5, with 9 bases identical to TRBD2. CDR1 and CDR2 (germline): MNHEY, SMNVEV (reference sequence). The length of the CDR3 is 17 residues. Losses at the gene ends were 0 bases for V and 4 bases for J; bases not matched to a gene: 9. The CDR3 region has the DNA TGTGCCAGCAGTTTATCCGCGCTGACTAGCGGCCCAGAGACCCAGTACTTC. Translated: CASSLSALTSGPETQYF.

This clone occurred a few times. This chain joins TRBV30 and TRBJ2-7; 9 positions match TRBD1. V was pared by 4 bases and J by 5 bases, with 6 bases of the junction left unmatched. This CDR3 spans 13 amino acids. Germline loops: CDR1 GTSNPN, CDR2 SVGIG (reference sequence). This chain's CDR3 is CAWNRGPQDEQYF. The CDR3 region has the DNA TGTGCCTGGAACAGGGGGCCCCAGGACGAGCAGTACTTC.

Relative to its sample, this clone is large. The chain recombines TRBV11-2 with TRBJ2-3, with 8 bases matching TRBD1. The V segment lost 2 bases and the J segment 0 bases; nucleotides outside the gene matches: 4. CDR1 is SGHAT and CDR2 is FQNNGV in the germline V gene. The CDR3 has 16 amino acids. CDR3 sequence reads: CASSLSQGASTDTQYF. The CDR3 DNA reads TGTGCCAGCAGCTTAAGTCAGGGGGCGAGCACAGATACGCAGTATTTT.

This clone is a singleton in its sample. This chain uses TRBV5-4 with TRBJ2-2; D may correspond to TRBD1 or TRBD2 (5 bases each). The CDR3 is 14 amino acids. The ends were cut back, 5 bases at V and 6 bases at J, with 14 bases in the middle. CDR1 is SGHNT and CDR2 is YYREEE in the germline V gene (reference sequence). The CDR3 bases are TGTGCCAGCAGTTCTGATCAGGGAGCCGGGGAGCTGTTTTTT. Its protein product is CASSSDQGAGELFF.

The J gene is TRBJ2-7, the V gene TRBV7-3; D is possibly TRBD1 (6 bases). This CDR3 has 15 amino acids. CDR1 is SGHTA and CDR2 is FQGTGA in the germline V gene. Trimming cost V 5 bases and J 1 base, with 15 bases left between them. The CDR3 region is CASSPRLGQSYEQYF. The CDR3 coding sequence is TGTGCCAGCAGCCCCCGCCTAGGACAGTCCTACGAGCAGTACTTC. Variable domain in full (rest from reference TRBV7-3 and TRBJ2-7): GAGVSQTPSNKVTEKGKYVELRCDPISGHTALYWYRQSLGQGPEFLIYFQGTGAADDSGLPNDRFFAVRPEGSVSTLKIQRTERGDSAVYLCASSPRLGQSYEQYFGPGTRLTVT.

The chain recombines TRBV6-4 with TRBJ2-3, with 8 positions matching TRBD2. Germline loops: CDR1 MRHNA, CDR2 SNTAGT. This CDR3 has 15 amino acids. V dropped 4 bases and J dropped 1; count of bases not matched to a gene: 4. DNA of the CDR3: TGTGCCAGCAGTGCCCTAGCGGGCGGCACAGATACGCAGTATTTT. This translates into CASSALAGGTDTQYF.